The 13 T cell receptor beta chains in this list originate from one sample, sequenced in a study of cytomegalovirus exposure and HLA in healthy donors (dated by TCRdb to 2015 to 2018). Libraries were prepared through the immunoSEQ multiplex PCR assay. This is the immuneACCESS table as TCRdb keeps it, with only in-frame sequences that have V and J called. A part of the clones is gone; compared with another copy, unresolved V genes explain less than half, and the rest is unexplained. The sample includes about 160,000 clones, with nearly 90% observed a single time. Under 13% of the sample is held by the ten biggest clonotypes. Sequencing was performed on PBMCs. Receptors originate from a woman aged 18-35 years in good health and CMV-seropositive.

V gene TRBV29-1 combines with J gene TRBJ2-7; possibly TRBD2 for D (5 bases). V lost 7 bases, J lost 3 bases, and 19 bases lay in between. CDR3 length: 14 amino acids. Germline loops: CDR1 SQVTM, CDR2 ANQGSEA. The CDR3 spells CSAAGEFVSYEQYF. In DNA, the CDR3 is TGCAGCGCAGCCGGGGAGTTCGTAAGCTACGAGCAGTACTTC.

The chain carries TRBV14 and TRBJ2-3; TRBD1 matches at 8 bases. Per the germline V gene, CDR1 is SGHDN and CDR2 is FVKESK. Unmatched junction bases numbered 15, after V lost 5 bases and J lost 2 bases. CDR3 length: 18 amino acids. In DNA, the CDR3 is TGTGCCAGCAGCTCAATGTCCTCCCCGGACAGGGCCACAGATACGCAGTATTTT. Translated, it gives CASSSMSSPDRATDTQYF.

The J gene is TRBJ2-1, the V gene TRBV29-1, with 8 bases fitting TRBD2. Germline-derived CDR1 and CDR2 are SQVTM and ANQGSEA. The CDR3 length is 13 residues. The J segment lost 0 bases and the V segment lost 8 bases, leaving 3 bases of the junction unmatched. CDR3 in DNA: TGCAGCTCCAGCGGGAGCTCCTACAATGAGCAGTTCTTC. It yields the protein CSSSGSSYNEQFF.

The V and J genes are TRBV7-9 and TRBJ2-3; perhaps TRBD1 as D (5 bases). Germline V CDR1 and CDR2: SEHNR, FQNEAQ (reference sequence). V dropped 5 bases and J dropped 6 bases, with 18 bases sitting between them. The CDR3 length is 15 residues. The CDR3 sequence is CASSPPWQGKDTQYF. The CDR3 DNA reads TGTGCCAGCAGCCCACCTTGGCAGGGCAAGGATACGCAGTATTTT. The entire variable domain, with the rest obtained from reference TRBV7-9 and TRBJ2-3, is as follows: DTGVSQNPRHKITKRGQNVTFRCDPISEHNRLYWYRQTLGQGPEFLTYFQNEAQLEKSRLLSDRFSAERPKGSFSTLEIQRTEQGDSAMYLCASSPPWQGKDTQYFGPGTRLTVL.

The CDR3 loop is CASSRSGTQETQYF. In DNA form, the CDR3 reads TGTGCCAGCAGCCGTAGCGGAACTCAAGAGACCCAGTACTTC. This chain joins TRBV11-3 and TRBJ2-5; D may be TRBD2 (6 bases). V lost 5 bases to trimming and J lost 2 bases, with 12 bases between them. This CDR3 is 14 amino acids long. CDR1 is SGHNT, CDR2 YENEEA, per germline. Full variable domain (outside the CDR3, taken from reference TRBV11-3 and TRBJ2-5): EAGVVQSPRYKIIEKKQPVAFWCNPISGHNTLYWYLQNLGQGPELLIRYENEEAVDDSQLPKDRFSAERLKGVDSTLKIQPAELGDSAVYLCASSRSGTQETQYFGPGTRLLVL.

The rearrangement uses TRBV19 and TRBJ2-7; maybe TRBD1 (6 bases). There are 14 residues in the CDR3. The ends were cut back, 8 bases at V and 5 bases at J, with 19 bases in the middle. CDR1 is LNHDA and CDR2 is SQIVND in the germline V gene (reference sequence). The CDR3 region has the DNA TGTGCCAGTGCCAGGGGCGAGGGGGTACACGAGCAGTACTTC. It translates to CASARGEGVHEQYF.

J is TRBJ2-7 and V is TRBV6-1, with 8 bases fitting TRBD1. Trimming cost V 5 bases and J 1 base; bases outside gene matches: 4. The germline V gene encodes CDR1 MNHNS and CDR2 SASEGT. This CDR3 comprises 14 residues. CDR3 residues: CASSTRGRSYEQYF. The CDR3 coding sequence is TGTGCCAGCAGTACCAGGGGGCGGTCCTACGAGCAGTACTTC.

The V and J genes are TRBV4-2 and TRBJ2-7; TRBD2 aligns across 12 bases. J lost 4 bases, V lost 0 bases, and 4 bases had no gene match. The V gene's germline CDR1 is LGHNA and CDR2 YNFKEQ. This CDR3 has 16 amino acids. The CDR3 DNA follows: TGTGCCAGCAGCCAAGAGACTAGCGGGAGTGAGTACGAGCAGTACTTC. Its protein product is CASSQETSGSEYEQYF.

The V gene is TRBV5-4, the J gene TRBJ2-3, with a tentative D call TRBD2 (5 bases). The CDR3 totals 18 residues. Germline V lookup: CDR1 SGHNT, CDR2 YYREEE (reference sequence). The V end lost 4 bases, the J end lost 4 bases, and 25 bases lay between the germline ends. CDR3 bases: TGTGCCAGCAGCACCGACCCGCGGGCAGGCCGGATTGCAGATACGCAGTATTTT. Amino acids: CASSTDPRAGRIADTQYF.

CDR3 sequence: CASSLGTGTQETQYF. The CDR3 nucleotides read TGTGCCAGCAGTTTAGGGACAGGGACCCAAGAGACCCAGTACTTC. The rearrangement links TRBV28 to TRBJ2-5; 9 bases match TRBD1. CDR3 length: 15 amino acids. J gave up 1 base and V 2 bases, and 2 bases lay outside the gene matches. Germline CDR1 reads MDHEN; CDR2 reads SYDVKM.

This rearrangement joins TRBV5-6 to TRBJ1-2, with TRBD1 matching over 7 bases. Trimming at V came to 4 bases and at J to 8 bases, leaving 8 bases not matched to a gene. Germline values: CDR1 SGHDT, CDR2 YYEEEE. The CDR3 is 13 residues long. The CDR3 coding sequence is TGTGCCAGCAGCCTCGGGACAGTTCGCGGCTACACCTTC. This encodes CASSLGTVRGYTF.

The chain recombines TRBV28 with TRBJ2-1, with 8 bases fitting TRBD2. The J segment lost 10 bases and the V segment lost 7 bases, leaving 6 bases of the junction unmatched. CDR1 and CDR2 (germline): MDHEN, SYDVKM. This CDR3 region has 12 residues. DNA for the CDR3: TGTGCCAGCAAACGGGAGGGAGGAGAGCAGTTCTTC. Translating it yields CASKREGGEQFF.

The chain joins TRBV18 to TRBJ2-7; perhaps TRBD2 as D (6 bases). Germline V gene lookup returns CDR1 KGHSH and CDR2 LQKENI. Trimming pared 8 bases from V and 4 bases from J, leaving 15 bases between. The CDR3 is 13 amino acids. The CDR3, as DNA: TGTGCCAGCCCGGTAGGGGCGGGGTACGAGCAGTACTTC. Its translation: CASPVGAGYEQYF.